Below are 16 T cell receptor beta chains sequenced from a single sample in a study of lymphopenia after photon versus proton radiotherapy. Method: immunoSEQ multiplex PCR; TCRdb's copy keeps in-frame clones and lacks some. This sample has fewer than 25,000 clones, with around 90% found just once. Specimen: peripheral blood, collected from a patient treated with proton-based radiotherapy. Every receptor here comes from a woman aged 70-85 years with pancreatic cancer. Some clones in this sample may be carry-over from other donors' samples.

This clone was picked up one time. The chain is built from TRBV27 and TRBJ2-3, with a weak D call TRBD2 (5 bases). The V gene's germline CDR1 is MNHEY and CDR2 SMNVEV (reference sequence). This CDR3 has 15 residues. Trimming cost V 0 bases and J 2 bases, with 9 bases left between them. The CDR3 DNA reads as TGTGCCAGCAGTTTATCCGCGGGTCTCACAGATACGCAGTATTTT. Translated, it gives CASSLSAGLTDTQYF.

The chain has TRBV9 and TRBJ2-1; the D gene is possibly TRBD1 (6 bases). The CDR3 length is 14 residues. CDR1 is SGDLS, CDR2 YYNGEE, per germline. V lost 4 bases and J 4 bases, leaving 12 bases between the germline ends. Here the CDR3 DNA reads TGTGCCAGCAGCCCCCGGGGACAATACAATGAGCAGTTCTTC. As protein: CASSPRGQYNEQFF.

J is TRBJ2-1 and V is TRBV4-2; D unclear. V lost 0 bases and J lost 6, with 12 bases in between. Germline V gene lookup returns CDR1 LGHNA and CDR2 YNFKEQ. This CDR3 contains 15 residues. CDR3 coding DNA: TGTGCCAGCAGCCAAGATCGAAGCTATGCCAATGAGCAGTTCTTC. Protein product: CASSQDRSYANEQFF.

This chain joins TRBV30 and TRBJ1-1, with D unclear. Germline V gene lookup returns CDR1 GTSNPN and CDR2 SVGIG (reference sequence). With 1 base removed from V and 1 base from J, the gap between germline ends came to 7 bases. The CDR3 has 13 residues. In DNA form, the CDR3 reads TGTGCCTGGAGTGCGGACCGGAACACTGAAGCTTTCTTT. It codes for CAWSADRNTEAFF.

This clone was counted a few times. This rearrangement joins TRBV30 to TRBJ1-6; 8 bases match TRBD1. This CDR3 contains 14 residues. Germline CDR1 is GTSNPN and CDR2 is SVGIG (reference sequence). Trimming took 4 bases from V and 10 from J; bases not matched to a gene: 9. This CDR3 reads CAWNPTRGLSPLHF. In DNA form, the CDR3 reads TGTGCCTGGAACCCTACCAGGGGGCTCTCACCCCTCCACTTT.

The chain employs TRBV10-1 and TRBJ2-7, with unresolved D. The V gene's germline CDR1 is WNHNN and CDR2 SYGVQD (reference sequence). The V and J ends lost 8 bases and 1 base respectively, with 9 bases between them. This CDR3 has 12 residues. In DNA form, the CDR3 reads TGCGCCAGCGGCGACCATTCCTACGAGCAGTACTTC. Encoded protein: CASGDHSYEQYF.

This chain uses TRBV28 with TRBJ2-7, with D possibly called TRBD1 or TRBD2 (5 bases each). V was pared by 1 base and J by 0 bases, with 19 bases between. The CDR3 sequence is 18 residues long. The V gene's germline CDR1 is MDHEN and CDR2 SYDVKM. In DNA, the CDR3 is TGTGCCAGCAGTTTATCAGGCCTGGGACCGACCAGCTCCTACGAGCAGTACTTC. This codes for CASSLSGLGPTSSYEQYF. Complete variable domain (other parts from reference TRBV28 and TRBJ2-7): DVKVTQSSRYLVKRTGEKVFLECVQDMDHENMFWYRQDPGLGLRLIYFSYDVKMKEKGDIPEGYSVSREKKERFSLILESASTNQTSMYLCASSLSGLGPTSSYEQYFGPGTRLTVT.

This clone has just one count. The J gene is TRBJ2-7, the V gene TRBV4-2; 7 positions agree with TRBD1. Germline lookup yields CDR1 LGHNA and CDR2 YNFKEQ. J gave up 2 bases and V 3 bases, and 16 bases lay outside the gene matches. This CDR3 spans 18 amino acids. CDR3 in amino acids: CASSQVRDSQGGTYEQYF. In DNA form, the CDR3 reads TGTGCCAGCAGCCAGGTCCGGGACAGTCAAGGGGGTACCTACGAGCAGTACTTC.

The rearrangement uses TRBV4-2 and TRBJ2-5, with D perhaps matching TRBD1 (6 bases). The CDR3 is made up of 16 amino acids. The germline V gene encodes CDR1 LGHNA and CDR2 YNFKEQ. V was shortened by 1 base and J by 4 bases, with 16 bases between the two germline ends. The chain's CDR3 is CASSQGEGVRAETQYF. The CDR3 DNA is TGTGCCAGCAGCCAAGGAGAGGGGGTCAGAGCAGAGACCCAGTACTTC.

For the CDR3, the DNA is TGTGCCAGCAGTCCAGGTGGTGGTAGCGGGAGGGTCGGGGAGCTGTTTTTT. Translation gives CASSPGGGSGRVGELFF. The chain joins TRBV27 to TRBJ2-2; TRBD2 aligns across 11 bases. The V gene's germline CDR1 is MNHEY and CDR2 SMNVEV (reference sequence). The CDR3 is 17 amino acids. The junction had 12 bases not matched to a gene; V was cut back by 5 bases and J by 7 bases.

The rearrangement joins TRBV7-9 to TRBJ1-6; D uncertain. The germline CDR1 and CDR2 sequences are SEHNR and FQNEAQ (reference sequence). V gave up 4 bases and J gave up 14 bases, with 21 bases separating them. The CDR3 runs to 15 residues. The CDR3 protein is CASSWEGVSAVALHF. The CDR3 nucleotides read TGTGCCAGCAGCTGGGAGGGCGTTTCTGCGGTGGCCCTCCACTTT.

This chain connects TRBV15 to TRBJ2-2; D unresolved. This CDR3 contains 15 residues. The V gene lost 0 bases and the J gene lost 3 bases, with 8 bases spanning the gap. Germline loops: CDR1 LNHNV, CDR2 YYDKDF (reference sequence). This chain's CDR3 is CATSRDRSDTGELFF. CDR3 bases: TGTGCCACCAGCAGAGACCGGTCCGACACCGGGGAGCTGTTTTTT.

The genes are TRBV15 and TRBJ1-4; D remains ambiguous. From germline, CDR1 is LNHNV and CDR2 YYDKDF (reference sequence). The CDR3 is made up of 15 amino acids. Trimming cost V 1 base and J 7 bases, with 13 bases left between them. CDR3: CATSRVRNAGEKLFF. In DNA, the CDR3 is TGTGCCACCAGCAGAGTTCGGAACGCTGGTGAAAAACTGTTTTTT.

The CDR3 DNA is TGTGCCAGTAGTATCGACAGGGTCACAGATACGCAGTATTTT. The encoded protein is CASSIDRVTDTQYF. V and J are TRBV19 and TRBJ2-3, with TRBD1 matching 7 bases. V shed 3 bases and J 2 bases; nucleotides not matched to a gene: 2. This CDR3 is 14 amino acids long. Germline-derived CDR1 and CDR2 are LNHDA and SQIVND (reference sequence).

This rearrangement joins TRBV27 to TRBJ2-3, with TRBD2 matching 10 bases. The trim removed 2 bases at V and 6 bases at J, leaving 11 bases unmatched. Germline-derived CDR1 and CDR2 are MNHEY and SMNVEV (reference sequence). The CDR3 is 17 residues long. The CDR3 protein is CASSLNWSGRAKDTQYF. CDR3 in DNA: TGTGCCAGCAGTTTAAACTGGAGCGGGAGGGCCAAGGATACGCAGTATTTT.

The chain combines TRBV5-1 with TRBJ2-3; unclear D gene. The CDR3 has 14 residues. With 1 base removed from V and 5 bases from J, the gap between germline ends came to 11 bases. Germline V gene lookup returns CDR1 SGHRS and CDR2 YFSETQ. This chain's CDR3 is CASSLYTEQDTQYF. CDR3 coding DNA: TGCGCCAGCAGCTTGTACACAGAACAAGATACGCAGTATTTT.